Shown below are 25 T cell receptor beta chains from a single sample sequenced in a study of T-cell memory formation after mild COVID-19. TCRdb processed the 5' RACE reads anew with MiXCR; each CDR3 protein has one entry. The profile covers under 250,000 distinct CDR3 sequences, with roughly 30% appearing a single time and roughly 11% taken by the ten largest. Sequencing was carried out using PBMCs or a T cell subset sorted from them (not recorded which). The source is an adult woman who had mild COVID-19 (a few samples of this study predate the infection). Cell type and time point are not known.

This clonotype was observed once. The J gene is TRBJ2-7, the V gene TRBV29-1; no definite D call. Germline V CDR1 and CDR2: SQVTM, ANQGSEA. The CDR3 is 12 residues long. Trimming stripped 7 bases from V and 4 bases from J, with 14 bases between. Here the CDR3 reads CSEAGLKYEQYF. The CDR3 DNA follows: TGCAGCGAGGCAGGTCTAAAATACGAGCAGTACTTC.

This clonotype was observed a few times. The rearrangement links TRBV20-1 to TRBJ2-7; 8 positions agree with TRBD2. V shed 5 bases, J shed 4 bases, and the junction held 7 bases outside the gene matches. Germline loops: CDR1 DFQATT, CDR2 SNEGSKA (reference sequence). This CDR3 is built from 13 residues. CDR3: CSAPYGLAYEQYF. Written as DNA, the CDR3 is TGCAGTGCTCCTTACGGACTAGCTTACGAGCAGTACTTC.

This clonotype was counted between two and nine times. V gene TRBV20-1 combines with J gene TRBJ2-3, with D tentatively TRBD2 (5 bases). V was trimmed by 5 bases and J by 2 bases, leaving 11 bases between them. The germline CDR1 and CDR2 sequences are DFQATT and SNEGSKA (reference sequence). This CDR3 has 13 residues. The CDR3 spells CSAPRGNTDTQYF. CDR3 in DNA: TGCAGTGCTCCCCGGGGTAACACAGATACGCAGTATTTT.

The table lists this clonotype with a few counts. The chain has TRBV20-1 and TRBJ1-4, with 8 bases matching TRBD1. This CDR3 contains 13 residues. Germline CDR1 is DFQATT and CDR2 is SNEGSKA (reference sequence). With 2 bases clipped from V and 7 bases from J, the junction kept 3 bases outside the gene matches. The CDR3 DNA reads as TGCAGTGCTAGACAGGGGGCTGGTGAAAAACTGTTTTTT. Encoded protein: CSARQGAGEKLFF.

In this sample, this clonotype turned up a few times. The chain recombines TRBV27 with TRBJ2-7, with 11 bases aligning to TRBD1. Germline trimming cut 5 bases from V and 5 bases from J; bases unmatched to any gene: 11. Germline V gives CDR1 MNHEY, CDR2 SMNVEV (reference sequence). The CDR3 covers 16 residues. The CDR3 region is CASSRSPGQGGHEQYF. The DNA for the CDR3 is TGTGCCAGCAGTAGGTCGCCGGGACAGGGGGGGCACGAGCAGTACTTC.

This chain links TRBV13 with TRBJ2-5; TRBD2 matches 14 bases. The CDR3 has 16 residues. The V gene end was trimmed by 3 bases and the J gene end by 4 bases; junction bases not matched to a gene: 4. CDR1 is PRHDT, CDR2 FYEKMQ, per germline (reference sequence). CDR3 bases: TGTGCCAGCAGCTTCGGGACTAGCGGGAGATTAGAGACCCAGTACTTC. It specifies CASSFGTSGRLETQYF. Drawing the rest from reference TRBV13 and TRBJ2-5, the complete variable domain is AAGVIQSPRHLIKEKRETATLKCYPIPRHDTVYWYQQGPGQDPQFLISFYEKMQSDKGSIPDRFSAQQFSDYHSELNMSSLELGDSALYFCASSFGTSGRLETQYFGPGTRLLVL.

The CDR3, as DNA: TGCGCCAGCAGCTCCGACAGGGGGGCATCCTACGAGCAGTACTTC. Translating gives CASSSDRGASYEQYF. The chain has TRBV5-1 and TRBJ2-7, with TRBD1 matching 9 bases. CDR3 size: 15 residues. Germline V gene lookup returns CDR1 SGHRS and CDR2 YFSETQ. V trimming: 3 bases; J trimming: 1 base; junction bases outside the gene matches: 5.

The chain carries TRBV29-1 and TRBJ2-3, with D uncertain. V was trimmed by 6 bases and J by 2 bases, leaving 18 bases between them. Germline CDR1 and CDR2: SQVTM and ANQGSEA. The CDR3 is 15 amino acids. The CDR3 spells CSVDMCRTPTDTQYF. The CDR3 DNA is TGCAGCGTCGACATGTGCCGGACCCCCACAGATACGCAGTATTTT.

This clonotype was seen only a few times. CDR3 region: CASSQRTGNTEAFF. The CDR3 DNA reads as TGCGCCAGCAGCCAACGGACGGGGAACACTGAAGCTTTCTTT. This chain connects TRBV4-3 to TRBJ1-1; D unclear. The germline V gene encodes CDR1 LGHNA and CDR2 YSLEER. The CDR3 is made up of 14 amino acids. The germline V and J ends were trimmed by 2 bases and 1 base, with 8 bases remaining between them.

This rearrangement joins TRBV7-9 to TRBJ2-3, with D perhaps given as TRBD1 or TRBD2 (5 bases each). CDR3 length equals 16 residues. Germline CDR1 reads SEHNR; CDR2 reads FQNEAQ (reference sequence). The V end was cut by 5 bases, the J end by 1 base, with 16 bases between. The CDR3 region is CASSPQAGGRTDTQYF. In DNA form, the CDR3 reads TGTGCCAGCAGCCCGCAAGCTGGGGGTCGCACAGATACGCAGTATTTT.

In this sample, this clonotype turned up once. This chain connects TRBV19 to TRBJ2-2; 10 nucleotides agree with TRBD1. In germline, CDR1 is LNHDA, CDR2 SQIVND (reference sequence). There are 14 residues in the CDR3. Losses at the gene ends were 9 bases for V and 2 bases for J; bases not matched to a gene: 3. Here the CDR3 DNA reads TGTGCCAGCAGACAGGGGGCAAACACCGGGGAGCTGTTTTTT. This encodes CASRQGANTGELFF.

The rearrangement uses TRBV12-3 or TRBV12-4 and TRBJ1-5, with 8 bases lining up with TRBD1. This CDR3 has 17 amino acids. Unmatched junction bases numbered 13, after V lost 3 bases and J lost 6 bases. The CDR3 DNA reads as TGTGCCAGCAGTTTCGGTCTTGGACAGGGTATCGTTCAGCCCCAGCATTTT. Protein: CASSFGLGQGIVQPQHF.

The chain recombines TRBV4-1 with TRBJ1-2; unclear D gene. Looked up from germline, CDR1 is MGHRA and CDR2 is YSYEKL. V dropped 0 bases and J dropped 5 bases, with 19 bases sitting between them. This CDR3 comprises 17 residues. Here the CDR3 reads CASSQDFARALLYGYTF. As DNA, the CDR3 is TGCGCCAGCAGCCAAGATTTTGCCCGGGCCCTACTTTATGGCTACACCTTC.

The CDR3 coding sequence is TGTGCCATCAGTGAGTCGGCTCATGAGCAGTTCTTC. Translating gives CAISESAHEQFF. The V and J genes are TRBV10-3 and TRBJ2-1, with no clear D. Trimming took off 0 bases at V and 8 bases at J, with 5 bases between the two ends. The CDR3 is made up of 12 amino acids. Germline CDR1 is ENHRY and CDR2 is SYGVKD.

The V call is TRBV28, the J call TRBJ2-5; TRBD1 matches at 10 bases. The V gene's germline CDR1 is MDHEN and CDR2 SYDVKM. V was pared by 10 bases and J by 5 bases, with 13 bases of the junction left unmatched. This CDR3 region has 15 residues. CDR3 sequence: CATGGDRGLGETQYF. The DNA of the CDR3 is TGTGCCACCGGGGGGGACAGGGGATTAGGGGAGACCCAGTACTTC. Full variable domain (remainder filled in from reference TRBV28 and TRBJ2-5): DVKVTQSSRYLVKRTGEKVFLECVQDMDHENMFWYRQDPGLGLRLIYFSYDVKMKEKGDIPEGYSVSREKKERFSLILESASTNQTSMYLCATGGDRGLGETQYFGPGTRLLVL.

The chain has TRBV12-3 or TRBV12-4 and TRBJ2-5, with 10 bases matching TRBD1. The CDR3 is made up of 15 amino acids. V shed 5 bases and J 4 bases; nucleotides not matched to a gene: 7. The CDR3 DNA sequence: TGTGCCAGCAGTCCTCGACAGGGGGCGGGAGAGACCCAGTACTTC. It translates to CASSPRQGAGETQYF.

This clonotype was detected once. V usage is TRBV7-8 and J usage is TRBJ2-5; D unclear. This CDR3 has 16 amino acids. In germline, CDR1 is SGHVS, CDR2 FQNEAQ. With 5 bases removed from V and 1 base from J, the gap between germline ends came to 17 bases. CDR3 sequence: CASSPSVRSLQETQYF. The CDR3 bases are TGTGCCAGCAGCCCGTCGGTGCGGAGCCTCCAAGAGACCCAGTACTTC.

This chain links TRBV12-3 or TRBV12-4 with TRBJ2-7; D is perhaps TRBD2 (6 bases). With 6 bases removed from V and 6 bases from J, the gap between germline ends came to 12 bases. The CDR3 has 12 residues. DNA for the CDR3: TGTGCCAGCAGCCGGGGGTCCGGCGAGCAGTACTTC. This codes for CASSRGSGEQYF.

This clonotype has just a few counts. The genes are TRBV4-2 and TRBJ2-3, with unresolved D. V was pared by 0 bases and J by 4 bases, with 14 bases between. The CDR3 sequence is 16 residues long. Per the germline V gene, CDR1 is LGHNA and CDR2 is YNFKEQ. CDR3 loop: CASSQEWSLIADTQYF. The DNA for the CDR3 is TGTGCCAGCAGCCAAGAATGGTCCCTAATCGCAGATACGCAGTATTTT.

This sequence joins TRBV5-5 and TRBJ2-2, with 9 positions matching TRBD2. The CDR3 sequence is 16 residues long. The J segment lost 4 bases and the V segment lost 0 bases, leaving 4 bases of the junction unmatched. Germline CDR1 and CDR2: SGHKS and YYEKEE (reference sequence). CDR3 in DNA: TGTGCCAGCAGCTTGGTGGCGGGAGGGCGCACCGGGGAGCTGTTTTTT. Translation: CASSLVAGGRTGELFF.

The table lists this clonotype with a few counts. The CDR3 DNA sequence: TGTGCCAGCAGCTTTGACAGTTACAATGAGCAGTTCTTC. Translating gives CASSFDSYNEQFF. The chain has TRBV7-8 and TRBJ2-1; TRBD1 is a possible D gene (5 bases). V was shortened by 3 bases and J by 4 bases, with 7 bases between the two germline ends. CDR1 SGHVS and CDR2 FQNEAQ come from the germline V gene. The CDR3 is made up of 13 amino acids.

This clonotype occurred many times. The J gene is TRBJ2-6, the V gene TRBV5-6, with 9 bases identical to TRBD1. This CDR3 comprises 18 residues. The germline gives CDR1 SGHDT, CDR2 YYEEEE. J was trimmed by 1 base and V by 2 bases; bases with no gene match: 7. This chain's CDR3 is CASSFPGQGKSGANVLTF. The CDR3 nucleotides are TGTGCCAGCAGCTTTCCGGGACAGGGCAAGTCTGGGGCCAACGTCCTGACTTTC.

V and J are TRBV20-1 and TRBJ2-5; TRBD1 or TRBD2 may be the D gene (5 bases each). V was cut by 2 bases and J by 0 bases, with 19 bases left in between. Looked up from germline, CDR1 is DFQATT and CDR2 is SNEGSKA (reference sequence). The CDR3 loop spans 17 amino acids. The CDR3 spells CSARPYRTAKNQETQYF. CDR3 DNA sequence: TGCAGTGCTAGACCGTACAGGACTGCAAAAAACCAAGAGACCCAGTACTTC.

The chain employs TRBV20-1 and TRBJ2-1, with 10 bases aligning to TRBD2. With 1 base clipped from V and 8 bases from J, the junction kept 5 bases outside the gene matches. The CDR3 consists of 14 residues. The V gene's germline CDR1 is DFQATT and CDR2 SNEGSKA (reference sequence). The CDR3, as DNA: TGCAGTGCTAGAGCCACTAGCGGGAACCATGAGCAGTTCTTC. Translating it yields CSARATSGNHEQFF.

The chain uses TRBV7-2 and TRBJ1-1; 8 positions match TRBD1. Germline V gene sequence: CDR1 SGHTA, CDR2 FQGNSA. CDR3 size: 16 residues. The V gene end was trimmed by 7 bases and the J gene end by 1 base; junction bases not matched to a gene: 11. In DNA form, the CDR3 reads TGTGCCAGCACCTCGCAGGGGGCCATAAGGAACACTGAAGCTTTCTTT. Translation: CASTSQGAIRNTEAFF. The variable domain in full, with the rest retrieved from reference TRBV7-2 and TRBJ1-1, is GAGVSQSPSNKVTEKGKDVELRCDPISGHTALYWYRQSLGQGLEFLIYFQGNSAPDKSGLPSDRFSAERTGGSVSTLTIQRTQQEDSAVYLCASTSQGAIRNTEAFFGQGTRLTVV.